One sample yielded the 24 T cell receptor beta chains listed below, sequenced in a study. TCRdb recomputed calls from the 5' RACE reads with MiXCR, one row per CDR3 protein. The sample includes approximately 60,000 distinct CDR3 sequences, roughly 23% of them seen just once. Specimen: memory CD4+ T cells sorted from a lymph node. Specified subset: memory CD4+ T cells, CD4+CD45RO+CD25-. The receptors were sampled from a female donor with breast cancer.

This chain uses TRBV12-3 or TRBV12-4 with TRBJ2-1; D is perhaps TRBD2 (7 bases). The CDR3 length is 15 residues. V was pared by 7 bases and J by 0 bases, with 13 bases between. The CDR3 DNA reads as TGTGCCAGCACCAAGGGGGGGTACTCCTACAATGAGCAGTTCTTC. This gives the protein CASTKGGYSYNEQFF.

The rearrangement joins TRBV5-6 to TRBJ2-1, with D uncertain. The CDR3 consists of 11 residues. V shed 2 bases and J shed 8 bases, with 5 bases lying between them. Per the germline V gene, CDR1 is SGHDT and CDR2 is YYEEEE. The CDR3 spells CASSFTDEQFF. DNA of the CDR3: TGTGCCAGCAGCTTCACAGATGAGCAGTTCTTC.

V is TRBV5-1 and J is TRBJ1-2; TRBD1 might be the D (6 bases). This CDR3 is built from 12 residues. With 2 bases removed from V and 9 bases from J, the gap between germline ends came to 11 bases. Germline V lookup: CDR1 SGHRS, CDR2 YFSETQ. CDR3 coding DNA: TGCGCCAGCAGCTTTAACAGGGATCGCTACACCTTC. Protein product: CASSFNRDRYTF.

This clonotype was observed a handful of times. V and J are TRBV20-1 and TRBJ1-1, with D unresolved. Germline CDR1 is DFQATT and CDR2 is SNEGSKA (reference sequence). The CDR3 is 13 amino acids. Trimming removed 4 bases at V and 0 bases at J, with 9 bases between. CDR3: CSATDPMNTEAFF. The CDR3 bases are TGCAGTGCTACGGACCCAATGAACACTGAAGCTTTCTTT.

At least ten counts were recorded for this clonotype. CDR3: CASNRRQSRAYNEQFF. CDR3 sequence (DNA): TGTGCCAGCAACCGACGCCAATCGCGCGCCTACAATGAGCAGTTCTTC. This chain connects TRBV7-9 to TRBJ2-1; no reliable D call. The V and J ends lost 7 bases and 2 bases respectively, with 18 bases between them. The V gene's germline CDR1 is SEHNR and CDR2 FQNEAQ (reference sequence). The CDR3 spans 16 residues.

Comments on this clonotype: Because the CDR3 is missing its conserved closing phenylalanine or tryptophan, this is likely a read error. The chain has TRBV5-1 and TRBJ2-1, with TRBD2 matching over 10 bases. V shed 4 bases and J 5 bases; nucleotides not matched to a gene: 6. Germline V gene sequence: CDR1 SGHRS, CDR2 YFSETQ. This CDR3 is 15 amino acids long. The CDR3 reads CASSLGGTSDNEQFS. CDR3 DNA sequence: TGCGCCAGCAGCCTCGGGGGGACTAGCGACAATGAGCAGTTCTCC.

This chain joins TRBV7-9 and TRBJ2-5; no clear D gene. The CDR3 runs 14 residues. CDR1 and CDR2 (germline): SEHNR, FQNEAQ (reference sequence). V gave up 5 bases and J gave up 3 bases, with 13 bases separating them. CDR3 bases: TGTGCCAGCAGCCTCAGCCGTCAAGAAGAGACCCAGTACTTC. This gives the protein CASSLSRQEETQYF.

This clonotype was seen many times. The chain uses TRBV5-5 and TRBJ2-1; D unclear. The CDR3 contains 14 residues. Looked up from germline, CDR1 is SGHKS and CDR2 is YYEKEE (reference sequence). Trimming took off 0 bases at V and 3 bases at J, with 7 bases between the two ends. CDR3 loop: CASSLGGLYNEQFF. In DNA form, the CDR3 reads TGTGCCAGCAGCTTGGGAGGTCTCTACAATGAGCAGTTCTTC.

With respect to this clonotype: One end of the junction varies from germline; a read error may be responsible. The chain recombines TRBV7-9 with TRBJ2-7, with 9 bases that match TRBD2. This CDR3 region has 14 residues. Germline assignment: CDR1 SEHNR and CDR2 FQNEAQ (reference sequence). As DNA, the CDR3 is TGTGCTAGCAGCTTGACTAGCGGTGCCTACGAGCAGTACTTC. Translation: CASSLTSGAYEQYF.

This chain uses TRBV7-9 with TRBJ1-2; a weak D match, TRBD1 (5 bases). Germline CDR1 SEHNR, CDR2 FQNEAQ (reference sequence). The CDR3 has 12 amino acids. Between the trimmed V and J ends, which lost 2 bases and 8 bases, there was a span of 9 bases. CDR3 sequence reads: CASSLQGRGYTF. The CDR3 DNA is TGTGCCAGCAGCTTACAGGGACGCGGCTACACCTTC.

The chain recombines TRBV6-6 with TRBJ2-7; D not certain. The CDR3 has 12 residues. CDR1 MNHNY and CDR2 SVGAGI come from the germline V gene (reference sequence). Trimming cost V 10 bases and J 2 bases, with 12 bases left between them. In nucleotides, the CDR3 is TGTGCCACTGCTCCTAGAACCTACGAGCAGTACTTC. This codes for CATAPRTYEQYF.

The chain is built from TRBV7-8 and TRBJ1-4, with a possible D match to TRBD1 (5 bases). This CDR3 has 16 amino acids. With 1 base removed from V and 8 bases from J, the gap between germline ends came to 17 bases. Looked up from germline, CDR1 is SGHVS and CDR2 is FQNEAQ. The CDR3 sequence is CASSLEARGVYEKLFF. CDR3 bases: TGTGCCAGCAGCTTAGAGGCTAGGGGCGTTTACGAAAAACTGTTTTTT.

This clonotype appeared many times. The CDR3 is CASSYTGAVGQPQHF. DNA of the CDR3: TGTGCCAGCAGCTATACAGGCGCAGTCGGTCAGCCCCAGCATTTT. The genes are TRBV7-9 and TRBJ1-5, with TRBD1 as a possible D gene (5 bases). V was cut by 4 bases and J by 6 bases, with 16 bases left in between. Germline V lookup: CDR1 SEHNR, CDR2 FQNEAQ (reference sequence). This CDR3 is built from 15 residues.

V usage is TRBV20-1 and J usage is TRBJ1-2; no clear D gene. Germline CDR1 is DFQATT and CDR2 is SNEGSKA (reference sequence). V shed 0 bases and J shed 0 bases, with 5 bases lying between them. The CDR3 is 13 residues long. The CDR3 sequence is CSARDQANYGYTF. The CDR3 DNA is TGCAGTGCTAGAGACCAAGCTAACTATGGCTACACCTTC.

The chain recombines TRBV7-2 with TRBJ1-2, with a tentative D call TRBD1 (5 bases). The CDR3 has 14 residues. Trimming shortened V by 5 bases and J by 5 bases, and 15 bases separated the two germline ends. Germline V gives CDR1 SGHTA, CDR2 FQGNSA. The CDR3 region is CASSGTIRGYGYTF. The CDR3, as DNA: TGTGCCAGCAGCGGGACTATCCGTGGTTATGGCTACACCTTC.

Concerning this clonotype: This could be a read error, since a much larger clone is one nucleotide away. The gene calls are TRBV7-3 and TRBJ2-1; no clear D gene. Per the germline V gene, CDR1 is SGHTA and CDR2 is FQGTGA. This CDR3 comprises 13 residues. Written as DNA, the CDR3 is TGTACCAGCAGCTTAAGTATCGATGAACGGCAGTTCTTC. Translated: CTSSLSIDERQFF.

This clonotype was found many times. V is TRBV6-1 and J is TRBJ1-2; D perhaps matches TRBD1 (5 bases). Per the germline V gene, CDR1 is MNHNS and CDR2 is SASEGT. The ends were cut back, 2 bases at V and 4 bases at J, with 11 bases in the middle. The CDR3 is made up of 14 amino acids. In DNA, the CDR3 is TGTGCCAGCAGTGAAACGCGTGGGGGCTATGGCTACACCTTC. Translation gives CASSETRGGYGYTF.

The chain recombines TRBV7-2 with TRBJ1-5; possibly TRBD1 for D (5 bases). V was shortened by 5 bases and J by 5 bases, with 22 bases between the two germline ends. Germline V gene lookup returns CDR1 SGHTA and CDR2 FQGNSA. CDR3 length: 17 residues. The CDR3 region is CASSPEYGGSRHQPQHF. DNA of the CDR3: TGTGCCAGCAGCCCAGAATACGGGGGGAGCAGGCATCAGCCCCAGCATTTT.

The chain carries TRBV6-5 and TRBJ1-5; maybe TRBD1 (5 bases). Germline lookup yields CDR1 MNHEY and CDR2 SVGAGI. This CDR3 has 15 amino acids. The V end was cut by 2 bases, the J end by 11 bases, with 19 bases between. In DNA form, the CDR3 reads TGTGCCAGCAGTTACGATCCAGGGCCGGGGGAGACCCAGCATTTT. Translating it yields CASSYDPGPGETQHF.

The gene calls are TRBV5-1 and TRBJ2-5; no definite D call. Trimming took off 2 bases at V and 5 bases at J, with 16 bases between the two ends. The CDR3 runs to 15 residues. The germline V gene has CDR1 SGHRS and CDR2 YFSETQ. CDR3 in amino acids: CASSFNRGVGETQYF. CDR3 bases: TGCGCCAGCAGCTTCAATAGAGGAGTCGGGGAGACCCAGTACTTC.

This clonotype was seen repeatedly, ten times or more. The rearrangement joins TRBV5-4 to TRBJ1-2; unclear D gene. The CDR3 spans 14 residues. CDR1 is SGHNT and CDR2 is YYREEE in the germline V gene (reference sequence). V was clipped by 0 bases and J by 1 base, with 7 bases between them. CDR3 amino acids: CASSLDGSNYGYTF. The CDR3 DNA sequence: TGTGCCAGCAGCTTGGACGGGAGTAACTATGGCTACACCTTC.

This clonotype was recorded once. An end of the junction differs from the germline gene, which may be a read error. The chain couples TRBV7-9 to TRBJ1-2; 8 positions agree with TRBD1. Germline-derived CDR1 and CDR2 are SEHNR and FQNEAQ (reference sequence). The CDR3 contains 15 residues. This chain's CDR3 is CASSPGTGANDGYTF. The CDR3 DNA reads TGTGCCAGCAGCCCGGGGACAGGAGCTAACGATGGCTACACCTTC.

At least ten counts were recorded for this clonotype. This chain connects TRBV10-1 to TRBJ2-1; no clear D gene. V shed 6 bases and J shed 4 bases, with 10 bases lying between them. The CDR3 contains 13 residues. CDR1 is WNHNN and CDR2 is SYGVQD in the germline V gene (reference sequence). The CDR3 DNA reads TGCGCCAGCAGCCCAACAAGGTACAATGAGCAGTTCTTC. This codes for CASSPTRYNEQFF.

The chain links TRBV4-3 to TRBJ2-7, with 10 bases lining up with TRBD1. The J segment lost 6 bases and the V segment lost 0 bases, leaving 5 bases of the junction unmatched. The CDR3 runs 15 residues. Germline lookup yields CDR1 LGHNA and CDR2 YSLEER. The CDR3 reads CASSQDQGQGREQYF. Here the CDR3 DNA reads TGCGCCAGCAGCCAAGATCAGGGACAGGGGCGCGAGCAGTACTTC.